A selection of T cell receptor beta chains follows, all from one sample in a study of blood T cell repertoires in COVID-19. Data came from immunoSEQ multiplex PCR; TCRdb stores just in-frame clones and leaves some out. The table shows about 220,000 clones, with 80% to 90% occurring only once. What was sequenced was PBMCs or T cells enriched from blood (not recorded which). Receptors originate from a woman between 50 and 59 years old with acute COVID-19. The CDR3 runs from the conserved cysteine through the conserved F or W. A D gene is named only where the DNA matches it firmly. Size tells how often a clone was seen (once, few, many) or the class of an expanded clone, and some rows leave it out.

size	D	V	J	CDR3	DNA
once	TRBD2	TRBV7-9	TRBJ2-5	CASSLSRLAETQYF	TGTGCCAGCAGCTTATCGAGACTAGCTGAGACCCAGTACTTC
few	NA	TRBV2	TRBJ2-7	CASRAGLLYEQYF	TGTGCCAGCAGGGCGGGACTTCTCTACGAGCAGTACTTC
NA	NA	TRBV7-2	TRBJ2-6	CASSTRLTSSGANVLTF	TGTGCCAGCAGCACAAGACTTACCTCCTCTGGGGCCAACGTCCTGACTTTC
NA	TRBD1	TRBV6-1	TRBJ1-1	CASSEPGQGYTEAFF	TGTGCCAGCAGTGAGCCTGGACAGGGGTACACTGAAGCTTTCTTT
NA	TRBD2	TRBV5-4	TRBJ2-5	CASSLAGLAGVWETQYF	TGTGCCAGCAGCTTGGCCGGACTAGCGGGAGTTTGGGAGACCCAGTACTTC
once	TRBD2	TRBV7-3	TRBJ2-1	CASSLGLGLYNEQFF	TGTGCCAGCAGCTTAGGACTAGGGCTCTACAATGAGCAGTTCTTC
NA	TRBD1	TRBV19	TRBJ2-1	CASSIQTGGEQFF	TGTGCCAGTAGTATACAAACAGGGGGCGAGCAGTTCTTC
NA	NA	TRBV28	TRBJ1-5	CASSLTGSGQPQHF	TGTGCCAGCAGTTTAACGGGATCGGGTCAGCCCCAGCATTTT
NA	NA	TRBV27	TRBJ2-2	CASSSMGGLMAGELFF	TGTGCCAGCAGTTCTATGGGGGGGCTAATGGCCGGGGAGCTGTTTTTT
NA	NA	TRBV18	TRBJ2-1	CASSDQGRLYNEQFF	TGTGCCAGCTCTGACCAAGGCAGGTTATACAATGAGCAGTTCTTC
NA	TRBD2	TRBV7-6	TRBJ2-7	CASSSGLAGGYEQYF	TGTGCCAGCAGCTCAGGACTAGCGGGAGGATACGAGCAGTACTTC